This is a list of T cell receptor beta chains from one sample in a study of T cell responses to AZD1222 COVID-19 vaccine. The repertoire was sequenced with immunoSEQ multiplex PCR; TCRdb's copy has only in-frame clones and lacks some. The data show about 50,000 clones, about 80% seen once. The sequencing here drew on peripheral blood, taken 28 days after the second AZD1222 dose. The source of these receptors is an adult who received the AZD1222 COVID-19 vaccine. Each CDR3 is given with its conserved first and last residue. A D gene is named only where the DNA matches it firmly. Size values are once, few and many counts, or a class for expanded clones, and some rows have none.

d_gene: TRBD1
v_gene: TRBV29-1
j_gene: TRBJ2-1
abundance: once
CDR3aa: CSVEEFQGAGNEQFF
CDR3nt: TGCAGCGTTGAAGAGTTCCAGGGGGCCGGCAATGAGCAGTTCTTC

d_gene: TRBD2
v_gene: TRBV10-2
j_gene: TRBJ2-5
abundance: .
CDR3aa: CASSPGLAPTQYF
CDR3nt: TGCGCCAGCAGCCCGGGACTAGCTCCGACCCAGTACTTC

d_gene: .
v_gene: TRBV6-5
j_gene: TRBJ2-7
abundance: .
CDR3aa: CASATGSYEQYF
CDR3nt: TGTGCCAGCGCCACAGGGTCCTACGAGCAGTACTTC

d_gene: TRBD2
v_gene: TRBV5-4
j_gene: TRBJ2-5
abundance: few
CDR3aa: CASSTGLAGGAVGMETQYF
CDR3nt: TGTGCCAGCAGCACCGGACTAGCGGGGGGCGCGGTGGGGATGGAGACCCAGTACTTC

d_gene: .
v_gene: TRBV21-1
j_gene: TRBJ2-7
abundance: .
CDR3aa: CASTRIEASYCYEQYF
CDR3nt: TGTGCCAGCACGAGAATAGAAGCCTCCTATTGCTACGAGCAGTACTTC

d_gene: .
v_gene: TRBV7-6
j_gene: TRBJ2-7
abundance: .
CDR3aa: CASSRSSGTPYEQYF
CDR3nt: TGTGCCAGCAGCCGGTCAAGTGGAACCCCCTACGAGCAGTACTTC

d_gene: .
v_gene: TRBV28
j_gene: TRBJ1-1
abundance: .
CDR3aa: CASSARWGAFF
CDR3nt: TGTGCCAGCAGTGCTCGATGGGGAGCTTTCTTT

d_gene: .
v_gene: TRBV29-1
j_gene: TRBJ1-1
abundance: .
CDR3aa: CSVWNTYLNTEAFF
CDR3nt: TGCAGCGTGTGGAACACATATTTGAACACTGAAGCTTTCTTT

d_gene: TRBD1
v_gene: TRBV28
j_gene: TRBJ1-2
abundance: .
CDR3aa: CASSLTGTGGIYGYTF
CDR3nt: TGTGCCAGCAGTTTAACGGGCACAGGGGGCATCTATGGCTACACCTTC

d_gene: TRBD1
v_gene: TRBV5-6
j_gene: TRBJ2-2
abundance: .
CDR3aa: CASSLTGVLTGELFF
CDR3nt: TGTGCCAGCAGCCTGACAGGGGTGCTTACCGGGGAGCTGTTTTTT

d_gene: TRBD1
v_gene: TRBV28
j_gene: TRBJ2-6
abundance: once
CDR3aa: CASSSGQGVSGANVLTF
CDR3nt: TGTGCCAGCAGTTCCGGACAGGGGGTCTCTGGGGCCAACGTCCTGACTTTC

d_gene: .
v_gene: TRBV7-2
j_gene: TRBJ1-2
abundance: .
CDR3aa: CASSPGGIGYGYTF
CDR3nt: TGTGCCAGCAGCCCAGGAGGTATAGGCTATGGCTACACCTTC

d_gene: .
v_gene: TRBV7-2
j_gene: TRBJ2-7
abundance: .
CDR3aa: CASKRGQASYEQYF
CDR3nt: TGTGCCAGCAAGCGGGGACAGGCGTCCTACGAGCAGTACTTC

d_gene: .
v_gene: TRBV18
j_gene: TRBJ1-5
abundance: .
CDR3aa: CASSDGQLSNQPQHF
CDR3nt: TGTGCCAGCTCGGACGGACAGTTGAGCAATCAGCCCCAGCATTTT

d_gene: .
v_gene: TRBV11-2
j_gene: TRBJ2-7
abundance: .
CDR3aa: CASSLESIPYEQYF
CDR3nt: TGTGCCAGCAGCTTAGAATCGATTCCCTACGAGCAGTACTTC

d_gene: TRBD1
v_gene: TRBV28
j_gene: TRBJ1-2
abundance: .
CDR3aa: CASSPRGDGYTF
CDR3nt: TGTGCCAGCAGCCCCAGGGGGGATGGCTACACCTTC

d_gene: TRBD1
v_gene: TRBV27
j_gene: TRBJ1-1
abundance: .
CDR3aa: CASSSRQGIEAFF
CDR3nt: TGTGCCAGCAGTTCCCGACAGGGGATTGAAGCTTTCTTT

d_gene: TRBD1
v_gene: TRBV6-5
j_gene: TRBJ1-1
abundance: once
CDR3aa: CASSLQGAPGAFF
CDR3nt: TGTGCCAGCAGTCTCCAGGGGGCGCCGGGAGCTTTCTTT

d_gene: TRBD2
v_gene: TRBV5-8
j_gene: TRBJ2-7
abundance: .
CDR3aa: CASSLGTSGGYEQYF
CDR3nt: TGTGCCAGCAGCTTGGGGACTAGCGGGGGATACGAGCAGTACTTC

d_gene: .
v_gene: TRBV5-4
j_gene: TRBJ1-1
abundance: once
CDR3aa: CASSPRYSSGKPEAFF
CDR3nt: TGTGCCAGCAGCCCACGGTACTCATCGGGGAAACCTGAAGCTTTCTTT

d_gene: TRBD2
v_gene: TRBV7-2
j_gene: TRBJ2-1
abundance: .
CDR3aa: CASSLAWREGRNEQFF
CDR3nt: TGTGCCAGCAGCTTAGCGTGGCGGGAGGGCCGCAATGAGCAGTTCTTC

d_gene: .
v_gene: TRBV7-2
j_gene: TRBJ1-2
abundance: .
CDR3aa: CASSSGPANYGYTF
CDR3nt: TGTGCCAGCAGCTCGGGACCAGCAAACTATGGCTACACCTTC

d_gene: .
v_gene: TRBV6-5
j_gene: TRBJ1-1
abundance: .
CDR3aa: CASSYTGSNTEAFF
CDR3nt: TGTGCCAGCAGTTACACAGGTTCGAACACTGAAGCTTTCTTT

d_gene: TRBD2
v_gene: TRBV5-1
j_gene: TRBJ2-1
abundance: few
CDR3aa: CASSLAGDYNEQFF
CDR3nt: TGCGCCAGCAGCTTAGCGGGGGATTACAATGAGCAGTTCTTC

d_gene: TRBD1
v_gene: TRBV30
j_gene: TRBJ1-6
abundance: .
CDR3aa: CAWSVGDSEERLHF
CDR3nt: TGTGCCTGGAGTGTTGGGGACAGCGAAGAGCGCCTCCACTTT

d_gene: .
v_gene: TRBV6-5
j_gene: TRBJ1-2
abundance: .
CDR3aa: CASSRGPTYGYTF
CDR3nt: TGTGCCAGCAGCCGGGGCCCGACGTATGGCTACACCTTC

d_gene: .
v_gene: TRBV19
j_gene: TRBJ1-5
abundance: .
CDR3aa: CATGTEQPQHF
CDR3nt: TGTGCCACCGGTACGGAACAGCCCCAGCATTTT

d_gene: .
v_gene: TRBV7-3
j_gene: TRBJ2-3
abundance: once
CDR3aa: CASSFTATDTQYF
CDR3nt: TGTGCCAGCAGCTTTACGGCCACAGATACGCAGTATTTT

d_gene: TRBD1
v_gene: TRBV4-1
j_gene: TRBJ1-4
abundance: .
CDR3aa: CASSKQGASNEKLFF
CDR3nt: TGCGCCAGCAGCAAACAGGGGGCTAGTAATGAAAAACTGTTTTTT

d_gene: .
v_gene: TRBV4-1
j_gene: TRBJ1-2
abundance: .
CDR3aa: CASSQGGVFYGYTF
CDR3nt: TGCGCCAGCAGCCAAGGAGGGGTCTTCTATGGCTACACCTTC

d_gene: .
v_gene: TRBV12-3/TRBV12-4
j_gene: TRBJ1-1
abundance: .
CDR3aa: CASSSNTEAFF
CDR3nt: TGTGCCAGCAGTAGTAACACTGAAGCTTTCTTT

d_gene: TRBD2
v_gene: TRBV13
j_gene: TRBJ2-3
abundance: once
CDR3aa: CASSFRPGGGDTQYF
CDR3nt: TGTGCCAGCAGCTTCAGGCCCGGGGGAGGGGATACGCAGTATTTT

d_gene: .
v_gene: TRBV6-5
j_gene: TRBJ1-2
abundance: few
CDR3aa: CASSYSIAGLYYGYTF
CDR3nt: TGTGCCAGCAGTTACTCGATAGCAGGACTTTACTATGGCTACACCTTC

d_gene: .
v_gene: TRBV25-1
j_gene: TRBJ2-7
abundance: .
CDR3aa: CASSANGPSKQYF
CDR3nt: TGTGCCAGCAGTGCCAATGGGCCGTCCAAGCAGTACTTC

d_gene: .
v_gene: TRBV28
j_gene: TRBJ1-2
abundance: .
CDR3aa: CASSPSPRGSNYGYTF
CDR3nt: TGTGCCAGCAGTCCATCCCCCCGGGGGTCTAACTATGGCTACACCTTC